Following are 7 T cell receptor beta chains from one sample sequenced in a study of cytomegalovirus exposure and HLA in healthy donors. PCR employed 60 Vbeta and 13 Jbeta primers. Sequencing was performed with immunoSEQ multiplex PCR; in TCRdb, only in-frame clones are kept and a portion is missing. The profile covers some 150,000 clones, with approximately 77% appearing a single time and 1.1% to 1.5% taken by the ten largest. Sequencing used PBMCs. The source is a woman aged 40 to 55 in good health and CMV-seronegative.

Only one count was recorded for this clone. The chain couples TRBV5-6 to TRBJ2-5; 11 bases are shared with TRBD2. The ends lost 5 bases at V and 4 bases at J; junction bases unmatched: 4. The CDR3 spans 14 residues. CDR1 and CDR2 (germline): SGHDT, YYEEEE. The CDR3 is CASSFSGGAETQYF. In DNA, the CDR3 is TGTGCCAGCAGTTTTAGCGGGGGGGCAGAGACCCAGTACTTC.

The V and J genes are TRBV29-1 and TRBJ1-2, with TRBD1 matching 7 bases. The V gene's germline CDR1 is SQVTM and CDR2 ANQGSEA. Trimming removed 3 bases from V and 4 bases from J; junction bases left unmatched: 8. This CDR3 has 14 amino acids. The CDR3 coding sequence is TGCAGCGTTGACAAGGACAGGTACGGCTATGGCTACACCTTC. This gives the protein CSVDKDRYGYGYTF.

The chain links TRBV2 to TRBJ1-6; 10 nucleotides align to TRBD1. The CDR3 runs 14 residues. Germline trimming cut 4 bases from V and 7 bases from J; bases unmatched to any gene: 1. Germline CDR1 is SNHLY and CDR2 is FYNNEI. The CDR3 DNA sequence: TGTGCCAGCAGTGTGGACAGGGGGAATTCACCCCTCCACTTT. This gives the protein CASSVDRGNSPLHF.

V gene TRBV7-9 combines with J gene TRBJ1-1; unclear D gene. The V gene's germline CDR1 is SEHNR and CDR2 FQNEAQ (reference sequence). This CDR3 comprises 15 residues. Deletions cut 0 bases from V and 4 bases from J, with 12 bases between. The CDR3 sequence: CASSLAEAAGTEAFF. Written as DNA, the CDR3 is TGTGCCAGCAGCTTAGCCGAAGCCGCCGGCACTGAAGCTTTCTTT.

The gene calls are TRBV5-1 and TRBJ1-1, with D possibly TRBD1 on 5 matching bases. The CDR3 totals 17 residues. The V end was cut by 0 bases, the J end by 6 bases, with 21 bases between. CDR1 is SGHRS, CDR2 YFSETQ, per germline. The CDR3 protein is CASSLALRGGGFAEAFF. Here the CDR3 DNA reads TGCGCCAGCAGCTTGGCCCTCCGGGGTGGGGGGTTCGCTGAAGCTTTCTTT.

The chain couples TRBV27 to TRBJ2-7; 8 nucleotides agree with TRBD1. The V and J ends lost 5 bases and 0 bases, in that order; junction bases with no gene match: 9. The CDR3 sequence is 16 residues long. CDR1 and CDR2 (germline): MNHEY, SMNVEV (reference sequence). This CDR3 reads CASSPGQGFPSYEQYF. The CDR3 nucleotides are TGTGCCAGCAGTCCCGGACAGGGATTCCCCTCCTACGAGCAGTACTTC.

The chain recombines TRBV2 with TRBJ2-7, with 9 bases matching TRBD1. V was pared by 9 bases and J by 6 bases, with 15 bases of the junction left unmatched. CDR1 is SNHLY and CDR2 is FYNNEI in the germline V gene. The CDR3 loop spans 15 amino acids. CDR3 loop: CASTPRTGASSEQYF. The CDR3 region has the DNA TGTGCCAGTACGCCCAGGACAGGGGCCTCAAGCGAGCAGTACTTC.